What follows are 4 T cell receptor beta chains derived from one specimen sequenced in a study of early stage breast cancer tumors. The protocol was immunoSEQ multiplex PCR, while the TCRdb copy is restricted to in-frame clones and leaves out a portion. Among more than 65,000 clones, approximately 80% were seen once, and the ten largest hold roughly 4.7%. The sample taken for sequencing was blood. These receptors all come from a person in their forties with breast cancer.

The V gene is TRBV10-3, the J gene TRBJ2-7, with 9 bases identical to TRBD2. Germline trimming cut 2 bases from V and 3 bases from J; bases unmatched to any gene: 2. Germline-derived CDR1 and CDR2 are ENHRY and SYGVKD. This CDR3 is built from 14 residues. Here the CDR3 reads CAISEVAGDYEQYF. The CDR3 region has the DNA TGTGCCATCAGTGAGGTAGCGGGAGACTACGAGCAGTACTTC.

The CDR3 nucleotides are TGTGCCAGCAGCTTGAGGACTAGCGGGAGTGAGGAGCTGTTTTTT. Protein sequence: CASSLRTSGSEELFF. The V call is TRBV5-5, the J call TRBJ2-2, with TRBD2 identical over 13 bases. The germline gives CDR1 SGHKS, CDR2 YYEKEE (reference sequence). Trimming removed 1 base from V and 10 bases from J; junction bases left unmatched: 4. This CDR3 is built from 15 residues.

The V gene is TRBV20-1, the J gene TRBJ2-5; the D is unclear. The J call may be in error: the DNA end matches TRBJ2-7 better. Germline assignment: CDR1 DFQATT and CDR2 SNEGSKA (reference sequence). The CDR3 loop spans 10 amino acids. CDR3 bases: TGCAGTGCTGGCGCCTACGAGCAGTACTTC. Translated, it gives CSAGAYEQYF.

V usage is TRBV27 and J usage is TRBJ2-7; 14 positions match TRBD2. The V and J ends lost 5 bases and 7 bases, in that order; junction bases with no gene match: 13. From germline, CDR1 is MNHEY and CDR2 SMNVEV (reference sequence). The CDR3 is 17 residues long. The CDR3 nucleotides are TGTGCCAGCAGTCCCACACCGACTAGCGGGAGGGCCCGGGAGCAGTACTTC. Residues: CASSPTPTSGRAREQYF.